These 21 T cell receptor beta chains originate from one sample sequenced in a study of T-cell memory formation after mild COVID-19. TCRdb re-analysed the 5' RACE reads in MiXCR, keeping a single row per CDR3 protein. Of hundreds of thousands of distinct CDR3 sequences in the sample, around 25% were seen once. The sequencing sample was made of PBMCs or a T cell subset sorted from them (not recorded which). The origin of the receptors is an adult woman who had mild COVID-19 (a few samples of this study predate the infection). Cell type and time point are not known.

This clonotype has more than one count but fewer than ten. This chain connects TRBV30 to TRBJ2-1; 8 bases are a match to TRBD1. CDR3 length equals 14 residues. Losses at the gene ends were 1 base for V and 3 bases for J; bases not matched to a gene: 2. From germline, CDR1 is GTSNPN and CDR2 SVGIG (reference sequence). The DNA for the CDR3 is TGTGCCTGGAGTGCAGGACAGGGCTACAATGAGCAGTTCTTC. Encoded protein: CAWSAGQGYNEQFF.

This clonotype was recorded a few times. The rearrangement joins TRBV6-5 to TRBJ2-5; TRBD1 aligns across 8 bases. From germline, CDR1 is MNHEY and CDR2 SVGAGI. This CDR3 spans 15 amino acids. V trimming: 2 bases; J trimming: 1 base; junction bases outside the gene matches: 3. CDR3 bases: TGTGCCAGCAGTTACGAGACAGGGGTCCAAGAGACCCAGTACTTC. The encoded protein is CASSYETGVQETQYF.

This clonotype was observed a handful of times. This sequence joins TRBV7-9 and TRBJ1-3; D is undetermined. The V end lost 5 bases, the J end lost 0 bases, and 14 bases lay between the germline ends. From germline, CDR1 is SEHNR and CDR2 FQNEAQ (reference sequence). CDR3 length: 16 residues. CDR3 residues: CASSLGGRSSGNTIYF. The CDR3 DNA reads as TGTGCCAGCAGCCTAGGAGGTCGGAGCTCTGGAAACACCATATATTTT.

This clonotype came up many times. The CDR3 spells CASSPGLDTIYF. In nucleotides, the CDR3 is TGTGCCAGCAGCCCTGGACTAGACACCATATATTTT. The chain is built from TRBV12-3 or TRBV12-4 and TRBJ1-3; D is ambiguous. CDR3 length: 12 residues. V lost 6 bases and J 8 bases, leaving 11 bases between the germline ends.

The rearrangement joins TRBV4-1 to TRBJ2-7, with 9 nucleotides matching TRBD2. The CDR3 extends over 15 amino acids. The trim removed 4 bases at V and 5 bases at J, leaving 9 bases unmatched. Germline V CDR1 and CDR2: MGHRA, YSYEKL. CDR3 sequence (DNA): TGCGCCAGCAGCCTTAGAAGCGGGGGGAAACACGAGCAGTACTTC. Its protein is CASSLRSGGKHEQYF.

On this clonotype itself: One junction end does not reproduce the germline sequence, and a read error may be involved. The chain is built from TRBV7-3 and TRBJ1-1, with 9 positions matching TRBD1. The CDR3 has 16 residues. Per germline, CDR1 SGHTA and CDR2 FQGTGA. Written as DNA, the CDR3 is TGTGCCAGCATCTTACAGGGGGCCGGGATGAACACTGAAGCTTTCTTT. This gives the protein CASILQGAGMNTEAFF.

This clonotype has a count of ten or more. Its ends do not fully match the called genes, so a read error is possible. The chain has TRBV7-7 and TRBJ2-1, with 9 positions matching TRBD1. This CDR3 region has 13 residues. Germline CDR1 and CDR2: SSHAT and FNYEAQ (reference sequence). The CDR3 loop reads CASSSDRGNEQFF. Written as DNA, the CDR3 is TGTGCTAGCAGCTCTGACAGGGGGAATGAGCAGTTCTTC.

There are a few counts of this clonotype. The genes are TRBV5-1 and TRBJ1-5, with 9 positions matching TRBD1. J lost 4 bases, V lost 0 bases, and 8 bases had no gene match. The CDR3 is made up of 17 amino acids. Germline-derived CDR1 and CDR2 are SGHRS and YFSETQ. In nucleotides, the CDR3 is TGCGCCAGCAGCTTGGATCCCGGGACAGGGTTAAATCAGCCCCAGCATTTT. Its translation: CASSLDPGTGLNQPQHF.

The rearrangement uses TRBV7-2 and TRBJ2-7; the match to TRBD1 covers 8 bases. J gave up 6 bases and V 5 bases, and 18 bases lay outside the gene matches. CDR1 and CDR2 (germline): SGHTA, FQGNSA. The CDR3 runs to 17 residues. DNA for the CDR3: TGTGCCAGCAGCCCCGAGGGTGTGACAGGGGCCTTGGGCGAGCAGTACTTC. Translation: CASSPEGVTGALGEQYF.

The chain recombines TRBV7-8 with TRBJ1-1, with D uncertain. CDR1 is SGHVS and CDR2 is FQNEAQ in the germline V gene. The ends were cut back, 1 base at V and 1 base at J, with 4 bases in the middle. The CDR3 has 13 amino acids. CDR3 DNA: TGTGCCAGCAGCTTAGACCAGAACACTGAAGCTTTCTTT. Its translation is CASSLDQNTEAFF.

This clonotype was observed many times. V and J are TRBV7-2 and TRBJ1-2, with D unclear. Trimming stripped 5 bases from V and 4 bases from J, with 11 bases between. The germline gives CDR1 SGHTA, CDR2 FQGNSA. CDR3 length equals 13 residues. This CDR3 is CASSPTASYGYTF. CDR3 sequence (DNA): TGTGCCAGCAGCCCCACGGCCAGCTATGGCTACACCTTC.

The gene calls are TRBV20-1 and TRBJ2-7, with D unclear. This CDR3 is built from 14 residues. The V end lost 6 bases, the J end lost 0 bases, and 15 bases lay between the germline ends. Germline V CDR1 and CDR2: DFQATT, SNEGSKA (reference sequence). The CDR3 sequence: CSAALEFSSYEQYF. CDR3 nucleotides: TGCAGTGCCGCCCTCGAGTTCAGCTCCTACGAGCAGTACTTC.

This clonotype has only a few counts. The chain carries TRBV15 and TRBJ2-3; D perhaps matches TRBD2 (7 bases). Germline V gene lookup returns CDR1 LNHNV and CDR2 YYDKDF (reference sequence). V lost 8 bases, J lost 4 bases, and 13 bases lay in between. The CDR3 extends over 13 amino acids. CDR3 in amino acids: CATGRGAPDTQYF. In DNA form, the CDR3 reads TGTGCCACCGGGAGGGGGGCCCCAGATACGCAGTATTTT.

The CDR3 loop reads CASSEWQDIQYF. The CDR3 region has the DNA TGTGCCAGCAGTGAATGGCAGGACATTCAGTACTTC. The chain employs TRBV2 and TRBJ2-4, with D unclear. This CDR3 spans 12 amino acids. Between the trimmed V and J ends, which lost 2 bases and 8 bases, there was a span of 7 bases. CDR1 is SNHLY, CDR2 FYNNEI, per germline.

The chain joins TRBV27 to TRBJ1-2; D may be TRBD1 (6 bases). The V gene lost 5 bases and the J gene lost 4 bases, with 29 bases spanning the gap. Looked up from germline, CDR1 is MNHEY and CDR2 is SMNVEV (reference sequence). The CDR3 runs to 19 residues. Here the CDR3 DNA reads TGTGCCAGCAGTAACCCTGGTCCGTCTCGGACAGAAATAGGCTATGGCTACACCTTC. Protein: CASSNPGPSRTEIGYGYTF.

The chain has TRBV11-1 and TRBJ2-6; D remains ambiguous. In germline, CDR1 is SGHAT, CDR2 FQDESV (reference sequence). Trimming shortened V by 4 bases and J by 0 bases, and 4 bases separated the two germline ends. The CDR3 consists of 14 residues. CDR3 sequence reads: CASSYISGANVLTF. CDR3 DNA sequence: TGTGCCAGCAGCTATATCTCTGGGGCCAACGTCCTGACTTTC.

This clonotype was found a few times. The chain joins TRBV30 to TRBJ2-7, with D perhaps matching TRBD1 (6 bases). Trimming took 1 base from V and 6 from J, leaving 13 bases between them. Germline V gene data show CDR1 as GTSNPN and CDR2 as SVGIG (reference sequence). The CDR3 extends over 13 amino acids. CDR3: CAWSGGQRLEQYF. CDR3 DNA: TGTGCCTGGAGTGGTGGACAGAGACTCGAGCAGTACTTC.

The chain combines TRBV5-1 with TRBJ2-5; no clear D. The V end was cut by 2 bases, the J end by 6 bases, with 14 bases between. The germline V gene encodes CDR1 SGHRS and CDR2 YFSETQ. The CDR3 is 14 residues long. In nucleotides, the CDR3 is TGCGCCAGCAGCTTACGAAGGCTAATGAAGACCCAGTACTTC. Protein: CASSLRRLMKTQYF.

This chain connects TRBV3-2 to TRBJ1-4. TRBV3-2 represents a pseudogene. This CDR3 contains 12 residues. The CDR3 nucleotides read TGTGCCAGCAGCCAACCCTTGGAAAAACTGTTTTTT. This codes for CASSQPLEKLFF.

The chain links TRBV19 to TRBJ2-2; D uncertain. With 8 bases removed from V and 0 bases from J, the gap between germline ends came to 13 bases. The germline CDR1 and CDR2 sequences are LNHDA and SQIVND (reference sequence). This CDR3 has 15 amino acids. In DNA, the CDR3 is TGTGCCAGTCGGGCGTGGACCCCGAACACCGGGGAGCTGTTTTTT. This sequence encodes CASRAWTPNTGELFF.

This chain's CDR3 is CATSDGTRGATYEQYF. CDR3 in DNA: TGTGCCACCAGTGATGGAACTCGGGGGGCTACCTACGAGCAGTACTTC. The rearrangement links TRBV24-1 to TRBJ2-7, with D possibly TRBD2 on 7 matching bases. The V end was cut by 3 bases, the J end by 2 bases, with 16 bases between. CDR1 and CDR2 (germline): KGHDR, SFDVKD. There are 16 residues in the CDR3.